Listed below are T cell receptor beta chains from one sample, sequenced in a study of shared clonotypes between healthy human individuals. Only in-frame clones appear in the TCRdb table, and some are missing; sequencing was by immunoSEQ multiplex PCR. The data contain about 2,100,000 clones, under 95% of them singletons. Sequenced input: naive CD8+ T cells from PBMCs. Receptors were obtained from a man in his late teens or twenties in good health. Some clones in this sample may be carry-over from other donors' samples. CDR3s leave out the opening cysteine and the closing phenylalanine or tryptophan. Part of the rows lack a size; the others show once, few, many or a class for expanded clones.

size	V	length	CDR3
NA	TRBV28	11	ASSPTVNYGYT
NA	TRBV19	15	ASSMTGQHEDSTEAF
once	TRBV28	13	ASSLPGEGANVLT
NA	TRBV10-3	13	AISESGTANTEAF
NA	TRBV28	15	ASSTNLVWTTTYEQY
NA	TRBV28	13	ASSVLGRLVYGYT
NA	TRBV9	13	ASSEETGAYNEQF
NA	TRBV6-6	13	ASSPTSVYSYEQY
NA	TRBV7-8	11	ASSTGGPYEQY
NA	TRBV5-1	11	ASSPIVENEQF
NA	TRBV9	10	ASSGTETEAF
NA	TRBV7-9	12	ASISLTGQSEAF
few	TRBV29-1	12	SVSGLGDSYEQY
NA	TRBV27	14	ASSYRWRPEYYGYT
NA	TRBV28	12	ASREAGGLVEQY